This paragraph reports one T cell receptor beta chain. This sample was taken from a study of blood T cell repertoires in COVID-19. V lost 3 bases and J 4 bases, leaving 19 bases between the germline ends. The CDR3 totals 16 residues. The V gene's germline CDR1 is SGHTA and CDR2 FQGNSA. Allocation to cohorts depended on clinical history reported by the participants. Original analysis: By means of reference gene primer amplification, nucleated cell counts were estimated. Repertoires were generated with immunoSEQ multiplex PCR, while TCRdb's copy carries only in-frame clones and drops some. The V and J calls and clone size come from that table; D and trimming were worked out from the DNA. The sample contains some 400,000 clones, roughly nine tenths of which appear only once.

The sequence came from a woman aged 25 to 39 who had recovered from COVID-19. The sample comprised PBMCs or T cells enriched from blood (not recorded which). The chain has TRBV7-2 and TRBJ2-7; D perhaps matches TRBD1 (6 bases). CDR3 sequence reads: CASSLIPGQSGYEQYF. The CDR3 DNA reads as TGTGCCAGCAGCTTGATCCCCGGACAGTCGGGATACGAGCAGTACTTC.